This T cell receptor beta chain was found in a study of blood T cell repertoires in COVID-19 (dated by TCRdb to the early 2020s). Looking at the study overall: Samples from collaborators originated in the United States, Italy and Spain and spanned both the acute and convalescent phases of COVID-19. The material from the prospective study consisted of cDNA or gDNA derived from T cells, B-cell-depleted T cells, or PBMCs. The dataset comprised deeply sampled blood TCRbeta repertoires from subjects exposed to, actively infected with, or recovered from COVID-19. The repertoires were released in a freely available public database meant as a resource for research on the immune response to SARS-CoV-2. The samples were drawn from two sources: the first 160 participants of the ongoing ImmuneRACE study, and 950 to 1,500 subjects contributed by 6 global collaborators. The sample metadata nearly always contained a de-identified subject ID, COVID-19 status, age in years and sex. Where available, HLA class I and class II types were taken from metadata supplied by the sample provider and were not determined by assay-based typing.

The CDR3, from cysteine to phenylalanine, totals 15 residues. Only the CDR3 portion is preserved as DNA: 45 bases, with reading frame beginning at the first base. The germline V gene (reference sequence) gives CDR1 as LNHDA and CDR2 as SQIVND. V is trimmed back by 3 bases and J by 2 bases, and the junction contains 4 bases that no gene match accounts for. A remark on this clone: Its antigen is still unknown. One base away there is no much larger clone; base qualities are not given.

TCRbeta CDR3 regions were amplified from genomic DNA by means of the immunoSEQ Assay, a bias-controlled multiplex PCR. Regarding the original processing steps: Nucleated cell counts per sample were estimated from amplification of reference gene primers within the assay. To quantify the absolute abundance of each unique TCRbeta CDR3 rearrangement, sequence reads were collapsed and filtered. For each sample, productive Simpson clonality was calculated as the square root of Simpson's diversity index across productive rearrangements. This is the immuneACCESS table as TCRdb keeps it, with only in-frame sequences that have V and J called. A part of the clones is gone; compared with another copy, unresolved V genes explain less than half, and the rest is unexplained. V, J and clone size are those of that table, while D and trimming were read from the DNA. The sample profile shows under 350,000 clones; around 84% of them were found once. About 4.1% of the sample is in the top ten clones.

What the study reported, not specific to this receptor: How much clinical and demographic metadata was included differed by source and by participant, and the metadata was provided uncurated.

In the prospective study, participants were roughly 18 to 95 years old, resided in 20 to 30 geographic areas of the United States, and were enrolled through a virtual design. Cohort assignment in the prospective study relied on participant-reported clinical history from a screening survey and a study questionnaire. Recovered participants in ImmuneRACE Cohort 3 were defined as having two consecutive negative NP/OP PCR tests, clearance from a healthcare professional, or resolution of symptoms. Mobile phlebotomists in the prospective study collected whole blood, serum and a nasopharyngeal or oropharyngeal swab from every participant. Participants in the prospective study had the option to provide additional blood draws and questionnaires over an approximately two-month period. Before DNA extraction, blood samples from the prospective study were shipped at room temperature or frozen.

The specimen sequenced was PBMCs or T cells enriched from blood (not recorded which). The sequence was collected from a man aged 25 to 45 who had recovered from COVID-19. The rearrangement combines TRBV19 with TRBJ2-1, and 7 bases in between align with TRBD2. In nucleotides, the sequence is TGTGCCAGTAGTATGGGCGGGGGTCCCTACAATGAGCAGTTCTTC. Translated, this is CASSMGGGPYNEQFF.